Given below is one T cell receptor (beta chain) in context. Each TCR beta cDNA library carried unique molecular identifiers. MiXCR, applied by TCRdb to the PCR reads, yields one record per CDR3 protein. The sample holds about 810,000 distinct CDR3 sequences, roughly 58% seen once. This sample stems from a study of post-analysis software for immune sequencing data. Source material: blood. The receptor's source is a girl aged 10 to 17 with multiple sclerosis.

The CDR3 region is CASSYVDEQYF. The CDR3 bases are TGTGCCAGCAGTTATGTGGACGAGCAGTACTTC. The chain is built from TRBV6-2 or TRBV6-3 and TRBJ2-5; no clear D. The end of the DNA fits TRBJ2-7 better, so the J call may be wrong. The CDR3 covers 11 residues. CDR1 and CDR2 from the germline V gene are MNHEY and SVGEGT.